What follows are 7 T cell receptor beta chains derived from one specimen sequenced in a study of blood T cell repertoires in COVID-19. Sequencing used immunoSEQ multiplex PCR; TCRdb keeps in-frame clones, though not all of them. The sample yields 55,000 to 75,000 clones, over 65% seen once. The specimen sequenced was peripheral blood. The receptor set was obtained from an elderly man with active or convalescent COVID-19.

V gene TRBV27 combines with J gene TRBJ2-2; D is perhaps TRBD2 (6 bases). The V gene lost 6 bases and the J gene lost 1 base, with 15 bases spanning the gap. Germline V gene sequence: CDR1 MNHEY, CDR2 SMNVEV (reference sequence). This CDR3 spans 16 amino acids. The CDR3, as DNA: TGTGCCAGCAGAAAAGGCGGGGTTAAGAACACCGGGGAGCTGTTTTTT. Translation gives CASRKGGVKNTGELFF.

There are a few counts of this clone. This rearrangement joins TRBV28 to TRBJ1-4; 7 nucleotides line up with TRBD1. J was trimmed by 6 bases and V by 7 bases; bases with no gene match: 8. CDR3 length: 14 amino acids. Germline CDR1 MDHEN, CDR2 SYDVKM. DNA for the CDR3: TGTGCCAGCATCCAGGGGGGTGCGTATGAAAAACTGTTTTTT. Its protein is CASIQGGAYEKLFF.

A single count supports this clone. The V and J genes are TRBV2 and TRBJ1-2; D gene unclear. Germline V lookup: CDR1 SNHLY, CDR2 FYNNEI. The ends were cut back, 1 base at V and 2 bases at J, with 8 bases in the middle. The length of the CDR3 is 14 residues. CDR3 in amino acids: CASSEGSRNYGYTF. In DNA, the CDR3 is TGTGCCAGCAGTGAAGGTTCGAGAAACTATGGCTACACCTTC.

This chain uses TRBV4-1 with TRBJ2-1, with 10 bases fitting TRBD2. Germline assignment: CDR1 MGHRA and CDR2 YSYEKL. Trimming cost V 1 base and J 12 bases; bases outside gene matches: 15. The CDR3 sequence is 17 residues long. The CDR3 here is CASSQGSTREIAGGQFF. The DNA for the CDR3 is TGCGCCAGCAGCCAAGGGTCTACTAGAGAAATAGCGGGAGGGCAGTTCTTC.

The chain is built from TRBV9 and TRBJ1-1; 7 nucleotides line up with TRBD1. Germline CDR1 is SGDLS and CDR2 is YYNGEE. The CDR3 totals 13 residues. The J segment lost 10 bases and the V segment lost 3 bases, leaving 9 bases of the junction unmatched. Here the CDR3 reads CASSAITGTVAFF. The CDR3 bases are TGTGCCAGCAGCGCCATTACAGGGACAGTAGCTTTCTTT.

CDR3 DNA sequence: TGTGCCAGCAGCTCAGCGATTTACACTGAAGCTTTCTTT. Protein product: CASSSAIYTEAFF. V usage is TRBV11-2 and J usage is TRBJ1-1; D unresolved. V was cut by 4 bases and J by 3 bases, with 9 bases left in between. This CDR3 spans 13 amino acids. Germline loops: CDR1 SGHAT, CDR2 FQNNGV.

This clone rates as medium-sized. The gene calls are TRBV9 and TRBJ1-1, with D unclear. The CDR3 loop spans 18 amino acids. V was shortened by 5 bases and J by 0 bases, with 23 bases between the two germline ends. The germline gives CDR1 SGDLS, CDR2 YYNGEE. CDR3: CASSAYPPPGSLNTEAFF. In DNA form, the CDR3 reads TGTGCCAGCAGTGCGTATCCACCACCAGGTTCCCTGAACACTGAAGCTTTCTTT.